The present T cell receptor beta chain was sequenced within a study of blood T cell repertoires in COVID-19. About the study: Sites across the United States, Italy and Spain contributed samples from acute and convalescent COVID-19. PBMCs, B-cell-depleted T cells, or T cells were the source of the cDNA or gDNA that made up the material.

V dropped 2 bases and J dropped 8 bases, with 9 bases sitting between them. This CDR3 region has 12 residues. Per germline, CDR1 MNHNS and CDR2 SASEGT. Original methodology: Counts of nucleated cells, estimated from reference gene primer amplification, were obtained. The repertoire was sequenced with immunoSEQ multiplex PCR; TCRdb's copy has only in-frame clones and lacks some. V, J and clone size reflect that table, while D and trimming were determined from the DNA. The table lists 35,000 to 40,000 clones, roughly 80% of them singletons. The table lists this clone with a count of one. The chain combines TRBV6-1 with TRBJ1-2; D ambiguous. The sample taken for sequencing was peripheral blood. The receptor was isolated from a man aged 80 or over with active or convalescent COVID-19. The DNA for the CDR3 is TGTGCCAGCAGTGAAAACTTCGGGGGCTACACCTTC. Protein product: CASSENFGGYTF.